A selection of T cell receptor beta chains follows, all from one sample in a study of shared clonotypes between healthy human individuals. Sequencing was performed with immunoSEQ multiplex PCR; in TCRdb, only in-frame clones are kept and a portion is missing. The table has roughly 2.4 million clones, about 94% seen once. The sample consisted of naive CD4+ T cells sorted from blood. The receptors were gathered from a man aged 18 to 29 in good health. CDR3s include the opening cysteine and the closing phenylalanine or tryptophan. The D gene is left open where the match is weak. The size of a clone is reported for some rows only, either as once, few or many, or as a class for expanded clones.

J gene | clone size | D gene | V gene | CDR3 DNA | CDR3 protein
TRBJ2-2 | . | . | TRBV6-6 | TGTGCCAGCAGTTACGGTCAAGGGAACACCGGGGAGCTGTTTTTT | CASSYGQGNTGELFF
TRBJ2-7 | once | . | TRBV21-1 | TGTGCCAGCAGCAAGCTCGGCTGGGACAGGTTGGAGCAGTACTTC | CASSKLGWDRLEQYF
TRBJ2-7 | . | TRBD1 | TRBV7-9 | TGTGCCAGCAGCCTGAGACAGGGTTTGCGTCCCTACGAGCAGTACTTC | CASSLRQGLRPYEQYF
TRBJ2-3 | . | . | TRBV19 | TGTGCCAGTAGTATAGGGGCAAAGATTAGCACAGATACGCAGTATTTT | CASSIGAKISTDTQYF
TRBJ1-4 | . | TRBD1 | TRBV27 | TGTGCCAGCAGTTTAGGGACAGGGGTGGGGGATGAAAAACTGTTTTTT | CASSLGTGVGDEKLFF
TRBJ2-2 | once | . | TRBV30 | TGTGCCTGGAGTGTACTGGTGAACACCGGGGAGCTGTTTTTT | CAWSVLVNTGELFF
TRBJ2-1 | once | TRBD2 | TRBV30 | TGTGCCTGGACCCGTGAGCGGGGGGTTTACAATGAGCAGTTCTTC | CAWTRERGVYNEQFF
TRBJ2-7 | . | . | TRBV28 | TGTGCCAGCAGTTTTTGGGGCCGACGCTACGAGCAGTACTTC | CASSFWGRRYEQYF
TRBJ2-1 | . | TRBD2 | TRBV27 | TGTGCCAGCAGTCGACTAGCGGGACCCTACAATGAGCAGTTCTTC | CASSRLAGPYNEQFF
TRBJ2-7 | . | . | TRBV28 | TGTGCCAGCAGTTTCGTAATGGCAGGGCCCTCCTACGAGCAGTACTTC | CASSFVMAGPSYEQYF
TRBJ2-2 | . | . | TRBV9 | TGTGCCAGTAGAGGGCTGGATTCTGGCGGGGAGCTGTTTTTT | CASRGLDSGGELFF
TRBJ1-1 | . | . | TRBV30 | TGTGCCTGTTACCTGAACACTGAAGCTTTCTTT | CACYLNTEAFF
TRBJ2-2 | . | TRBD1 | TRBV2 | TGTGCCAGCAGTGACCAGGGGGCGGAGAACACCGGGGAGCTGTTTTTT | CASSDQGAENTGELFF
TRBJ2-1 | . | . | TRBV11-3 | TGTGCCAGCAGCTTAGATCGTGTCGATGAGCAGTTCTTC | CASSLDRVDEQFF
TRBJ2-7 | . | TRBD1 | TRBV18 | TGTGCCAGCTCACCTGGACAGGGGAGCCTGGGGGAGCAGTACTTC | CASSPGQGSLGEQYF
TRBJ1-5 | . | TRBD1 | TRBV4-1 | TGCGCCAGCAGCCAAGTTCGACAGGGGAATCAGCCCCAGCATTTT | CASSQVRQGNQPQHF
TRBJ2-5 | . | TRBD2 | TRBV5-1 | TGCGCCAGCAGCTCGGCGGGGGGTCGGGAGACCCAGTACTTC | CASSSAGGRETQYF
TRBJ1-2 | . | TRBD1 | TRBV5-1 | TGCGCCAGCAGCTTGACCGTTGGGACAGGTTACTATGGCTACACCTTC | CASSLTVGTGYYGYTF
TRBJ1-5 | . | TRBD1 | TRBV6-5 | TGTGCCACAAAACGACAGGGCCTTAAGGAGCCCCAGCATTTT | CATKRQGLKEPQHF
TRBJ2-7 | . | TRBD2 | TRBV6-6 | TGTGCCAGCAGTTCACCAAGGGGAGGGGTGGACTTC | CASSSPRGGVDF
TRBJ2-7 | . | . | TRBV5-1 | TGCGCCAGCAGCTTGGGGTTCAGAGCCTACGAGCAGTATTTC | CASSLGFRAYEQYF
TRBJ1-6 | . | TRBD1 | TRBV7-2 | TGTGCCAGCAGCTCTTCCGGGACAGGGGTATCACCCCTCCACTTT | CASSSSGTGVSPLHF
TRBJ2-2 | . | TRBD2 | TRBV7-2 | TGTGCCAGCAGCTTAGACGCGGGAGTCTCTGCCGGGGAGCTGTTTTTT | CASSLDAGVSAGELFF
TRBJ1-1 | . | . | TRBV30 | TGTGCCTGGAGTATCACTGGGGTTGGGACTGAAGCTTTCTTT | CAWSITGVGTEAFF
TRBJ2-7 | . | . | TRBV6-6 | TGTGCCAGCACAGGGTCCTACGAGCAGTACTTC | CASTGSYEQYF
TRBJ2-7 | . | . | TRBV11-2 | TGTGCCAGCAGCTCGCTGGGACATTCCTACGAGCAGTACTTC | CASSSLGHSYEQYF
TRBJ1-3 | . | TRBD1 | TRBV5-5 | TGTGCCAGCAGCTTGGCTGGACAGGGGGCCAATGGAAACACCATATATTTT | CASSLAGQGANGNTIYF
TRBJ2-3 | . | TRBD2 | TRBV4-1 | TGCGCCAGCAGCCCATACAGCGGGGGGGACACAGATACGCAGTATTTT | CASSPYSGGDTDTQYF
TRBJ2-1 | . | . | TRBV30 | TGTGCCTGGAGGTCCCTCGGGACTTTCCCACAGCATGAGCAGTTCTTC | CAWRSLGTFPQHEQFF
TRBJ1-2 | . | TRBD1 | TRBV7-9 | TGTGCCAGCAGCCTACCCGGGACAGGGGCGGGCTACACCTTC | CASSLPGTGAGYTF
TRBJ1-6 | . | . | TRBV28 | TGTGCCAGCAGTTTGGAGAGGGCCCTTAATTCACCCCTCCACTTT | CASSLERALNSPLHF
TRBJ1-5 | . | . | TRBV6-5 | TGTGCCAGCAGTTACGTCGGTAGCAATCAGCCCCAGCATTTT | CASSYVGSNQPQHF
TRBJ2-3 | . | . | TRBV10-3 | TGTGCCATCAGCGGGGACCCCGGATCTACAGATACGCAGTATTTT | CAISGDPGSTDTQYF
TRBJ2-5 | . | TRBD2 | TRBV5-1 | TGCGCCAGCAGCTTGTACGGGGGGGAGACCCAGTACTTC | CASSLYGGETQYF
TRBJ2-7 | . | . | TRBV10-3 | TGTGCCATCAGTGAGGTAGGTCTTCACGACGAGCAGTACTTC | CAISEVGLHDEQYF
TRBJ2-3 | . | . | TRBV6-6 | TGTGCCAGCAGTTACAATGGTCTACTCACAGATACGCAGTATTTT | CASSYNGLLTDTQYF
TRBJ2-5 | . | . | TRBV20-1 | TGCAGTGCTGTAAAAGAGACCCAGTACTTC | CSAVKETQYF
TRBJ1-4 | . | . | TRBV6-1 | TGTGCCAGCAGTGCCCGGGCCCAGGGCTCGGAAAAACTGTTTTTT | CASSARAQGSEKLFF
TRBJ1-4 | . | . | TRBV19 | TGTGCCAGTAGCCCGGGCGTGAACGAAAAACTGTTTTTT | CASSPGVNEKLFF
TRBJ2-5 | . | . | TRBV5-1 | TGCGCCAGCAGCCATCCAGGGAACCAAGAGACCCAGTACTTC | CASSHPGNQETQYF
TRBJ2-7 | . | TRBD2 | TRBV5-6 | TGTGCCAGCAGCCCTAGCGGGAGGGCCCTCAGTCAGATCTACGAGCAGTACTTC | CASSPSGRALSQIYEQYF
TRBJ1-2 | . | TRBD1 | TRBV5-1 | TGCGCCAGCAGCTTATGGAGGGGCAGGGGGCATGGCTACACCTTC | CASSLWRGRGHGYTF
TRBJ1-4 | . | TRBD1 | TRBV7-2 | TGTGCCAGCAGCCAGGGGGGGACCCTTAATGAAAAACTGTTTTTT | CASSQGGTLNEKLFF
TRBJ2-7 | . | TRBD1 | TRBV7-9 | TGTGCCAGCAGCTTACTAGACAGGGTGAGCTCCTACGAGCAGTACTTC | CASSLLDRVSSYEQYF
TRBJ2-1 | . | . | TRBV11-2 | TGTGCCAGCAGCTTAGCGGGGAGGAGCTCCTACAATGAGCAGTTCTTC | CASSLAGRSSYNEQFF
TRBJ2-1 | once | . | TRBV28 | TGTGCCAGCAGTTCGAATGGGGACAATGAGCAGTTCTTC | CASSSNGDNEQFF
TRBJ1-2 | once | . | TRBV6-1 | TGTGCCAGCAGGGGAGGACAGAACTATGGCTACACCTTC | CASRGGQNYGYTF
TRBJ2-3 | once | . | TRBV5-1 | TGCGCCAGCAGCTTGGGGGGCCTTAGGGCAGATACGCAGTATTTT | CASSLGGLRADTQYF
TRBJ2-7 | few | . | TRBV11-2 | TGTGCCAGCAGCTTAGGAACTCCACTTCGAGGCCACTACGAGCAGTACTTC | CASSLGTPLRGHYEQYF
TRBJ2-7 | . | . | TRBV27 | TGTGCCAGCTCCCCCTTTGGGCAGGTCTACGAGCAGTACTTC | CASSPFGQVYEQYF
TRBJ1-5 | once | . | TRBV5-5 | TGTGCCAGCAGATCTGAGGGCGGTCAGCCCCAGCATTTT | CASRSEGGQPQHF
TRBJ2-2 | . | . | TRBV7-9 | TGTGCCAGCAGCTTAACAGGGATCTCTTCGAACACCGGGGAGCTGTTTTTT | CASSLTGISSNTGELFF
TRBJ2-2 | . | . | TRBV4-3 | TGCGCCAGCAGCCAAGGAAGTAGCGGGAACACCGGGGAGCTGTTTTTT | CASSQGSSGNTGELFF
TRBJ2-5 | . | . | TRBV30 | TGTGCCTTAGGGGAGCGAGAGACCCAGTACTTC | CALGERETQYF
TRBJ2-5 | . | TRBD2 | TRBV10-3 | TGTGCCACCAGACTAGCGGGGGTCCAAGAGACCCAGTACTTC | CATRLAGVQETQYF
TRBJ1-1 | . | TRBD1 | TRBV7-9 | TGTGCCAGCAGCTTCCCGACAGGGAGGAACACTGAAGCTTTCTTT | CASSFPTGRNTEAFF
TRBJ1-2 | . | TRBD1 | TRBV5-1 | TGCGCCAGCAGCCAGGGGGGCTATGGCTACACCTTC | CASSQGGYGYTF
TRBJ1-1 | . | TRBD1 | TRBV5-1 | TGCGCCAGCAGCTTGGCCCCGACAGGGATGAACACTGAAGCTTTCTTT | CASSLAPTGMNTEAFF
TRBJ2-7 | once | . | TRBV5-1 | TGCGCCAGCAGCTTGGAGACGAGGGTGGACGAGCAGTACTTC | CASSLETRVDEQYF